The T cell receptor (beta chain) described here comes from a study of blood T cell repertoires in COVID-19. Profiling relied on immunoSEQ multiplex PCR, and the TCRdb table lists in-frame clones only, not all of them. The table has 100,000 or so clones, approximately 86% seen once; the top ten hold less than 9.5%. This CDR3 spans 13 amino acids. Germline CDR1 MNHNS, CDR2 SASEGT. With 3 bases removed from V and 0 bases from J, the gap between germline ends came to 6 bases. The sequenced sample was peripheral blood. The TCR comes from a man in his sixties with acute or convalescent COVID-19. This chain uses TRBV6-1 with TRBJ2-7; D not certain. In nucleotides, the CDR3 is TGTGCCAGCAGTGACCTACCCTCCTACGAGCAGTACTTC. This sequence encodes CASSDLPSYEQYF.